The clone carrying this TCR beta chain was detected many times. The CDR3 is made up of 16 amino acids. V dropped 6 bases and J dropped 2; count of bases not matched to a gene: 6. The data belong to a study of T cell repertoires in cytomegalovirus infection. About the research overall: Matching HLA type and CMV infection were both indicated by public TCR beta signatures.

TCRdb ran MiXCR on the reads and lists one entry per CDR3 protein. The sample records approximately 500,000 distinct CDR3 sequences, approximately 15% being singletons. The sample comprised CD8+ T cells from PBMCs. This sequence joins TRBV12-3 or TRBV12-4 and TRBJ2-3, with TRBD2 matching over 12 bases. The sequence derives from a human donor in good health (CMV status not recorded). Some clones in this sample may be carry-over from other donors' samples. The CDR3 protein is CASSLGLAGPTDTQYF. CDR3 DNA: TGTGCCAGCAGCTTGGGACTAGCGGGTCCCACAGATACGCAGTATTTT.